This TCR beta chain derives from a study of T cells in Graves' hyperthyroidism and ophthalmopathy. General study points: In blood, most of the thyroid clonotypes expanded above 0.001 were also present.

V was shortened by 3 bases and J by 3 bases, with 21 bases between the two germline ends. Per the germline V gene, CDR1 is LNHDA and CDR2 is SQIVND (reference sequence). This CDR3 spans 17 amino acids. The investigators amplified TCR beta CDR3 regions from RNA transcripts. In the first-round RT-PCR of the TCR CDR3, the HTBI primer set was used. A single record per CDR3 protein comes from TCRdb applying MiXCR to the multiplex PCR reads. Of 610,000 or so distinct CDR3 sequences listed, about half were seen once; the top ten hold around 7.7%. Comment on this clonotype: Its antigen is still unknown. A much larger clone differs from this one at a single base, so this may be a read error.

Patients counted as stable if ophthalmopathy did not develop within 18 months. Sequencing used peripheral blood or thyroid tissue (not recorded which). The receptor's source is a woman aged 18-29 years with Graves' hyperthyroidism. The chain has TRBV19 and TRBJ2-7; D may be TRBD1 (5 bases). The CDR3 nucleotides read TGTGCCAGTAGTATCCTGGCAGGGATTAAGTCAGTCTACGAGCAGTACTTC. Translating gives CASSILAGIKSVYEQYF.